This T cell receptor beta chain came from a study of shared clonotypes between healthy human individuals. Regarding the study as a whole: Although depth was large, rarefaction showed that sequencing of the sorted subsets was incomplete. Deeper or shallower sequencing was expected to change how clonotypes are shared among donors.

Trimming cost V 4 bases and J 8 bases; bases outside gene matches: 5. Germline CDR1 is MGHRA and CDR2 is YSYEKL. This CDR3 has 15 residues. The assay was immunoSEQ multiplex PCR, and TCRdb's table has in-frame clones only and misses some. The sample lists about 640,000 clones; around 72% were seen once. On this clone itself: The antigen remains unidentified.

Sequencing used memory CD4+ T cells sorted from blood. The subset denotes: CD45RA-negative fraction. V and J are TRBV4-1 and TRBJ2-1; 13 bases align to TRBD2. The sequence was obtained from a woman in her 30s in good health. This CDR3 is CASSLLAGGMYEQFF. The DNA for the CDR3 is TGCGCCAGCAGCCTACTAGCGGGAGGGATGTATGAGCAGTTCTTC.